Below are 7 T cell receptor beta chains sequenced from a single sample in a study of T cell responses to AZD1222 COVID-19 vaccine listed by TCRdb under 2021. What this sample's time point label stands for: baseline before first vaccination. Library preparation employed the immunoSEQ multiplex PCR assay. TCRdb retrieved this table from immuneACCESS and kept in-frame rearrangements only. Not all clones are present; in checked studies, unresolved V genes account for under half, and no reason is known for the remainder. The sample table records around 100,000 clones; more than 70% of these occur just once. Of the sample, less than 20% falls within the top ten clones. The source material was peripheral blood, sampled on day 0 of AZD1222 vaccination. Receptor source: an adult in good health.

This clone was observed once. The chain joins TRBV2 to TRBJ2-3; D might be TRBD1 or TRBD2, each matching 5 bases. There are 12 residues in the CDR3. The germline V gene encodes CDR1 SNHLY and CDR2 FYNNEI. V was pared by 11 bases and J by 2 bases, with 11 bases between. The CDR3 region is CAGTENTDTQYF. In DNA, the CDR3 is TGTGCCGGGACGGAAAACACAGATACGCAGTATTTT.

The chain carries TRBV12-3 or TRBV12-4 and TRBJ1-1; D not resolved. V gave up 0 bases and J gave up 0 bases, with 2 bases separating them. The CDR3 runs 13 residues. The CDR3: CASSLAVNTEAFF. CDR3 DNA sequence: TGTGCCAGCAGTTTAGCAGTGAACACTGAAGCTTTCTTT.

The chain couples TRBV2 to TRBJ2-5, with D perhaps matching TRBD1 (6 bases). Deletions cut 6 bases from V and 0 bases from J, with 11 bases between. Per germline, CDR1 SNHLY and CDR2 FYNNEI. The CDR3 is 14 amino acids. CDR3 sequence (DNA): TGTGCCAGCAGACGAAGGACAGACCAAGAGACCCAGTACTTC. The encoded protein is CASRRRTDQETQYF. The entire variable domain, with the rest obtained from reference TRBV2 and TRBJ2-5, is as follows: EPEVTQTPSHQVTQMGQEVILRCVPISNHLYFYWYRQILGQKVEFLVSFYNNEISEKSEIFDDQFSVERPDGSNFTLKIRSTKLEDSAMYFCASRRRTDQETQYFGPGTRLLVL.

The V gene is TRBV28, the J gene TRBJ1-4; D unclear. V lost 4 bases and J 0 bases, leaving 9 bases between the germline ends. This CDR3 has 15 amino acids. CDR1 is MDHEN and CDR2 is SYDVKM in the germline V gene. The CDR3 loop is CASSSWGTTNEKLFF. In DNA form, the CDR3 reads TGTGCCAGCAGTTCATGGGGAACAACTAATGAAAAACTGTTTTTT.

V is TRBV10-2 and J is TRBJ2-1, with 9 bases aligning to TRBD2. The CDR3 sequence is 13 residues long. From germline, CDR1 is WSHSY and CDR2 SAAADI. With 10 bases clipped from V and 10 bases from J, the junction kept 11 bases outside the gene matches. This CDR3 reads CATRTSDWGEQFF. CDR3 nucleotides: TGCGCCACCCGGACTAGCGATTGGGGAGAGCAGTTCTTC.

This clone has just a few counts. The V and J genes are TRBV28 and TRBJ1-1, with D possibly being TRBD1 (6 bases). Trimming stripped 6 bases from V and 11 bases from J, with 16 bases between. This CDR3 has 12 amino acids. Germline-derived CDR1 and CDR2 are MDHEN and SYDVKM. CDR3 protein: CASSTLAGAAFF. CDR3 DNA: TGTGCCAGCAGCACTTTAGCAGGGGCGGCTTTCTTT.

CDR3 region: CATSRDLNRNEQFF. Here the CDR3 DNA reads TGTGCCACCAGCAGAGATCTTAACCGCAATGAGCAGTTCTTC. The genes are TRBV15 and TRBJ2-1; D ambiguous. Germline CDR1 LNHNV, CDR2 YYDKDF (reference sequence). Trimming pared 0 bases from V and 6 bases from J, leaving 9 bases between. The CDR3 is made up of 14 amino acids.